Described below is a single T cell receptor (beta chain) sequence and its context. The antigen is not known. This entry belongs to a study of cytomegalovirus exposure and HLA in healthy donors. 13 Jbeta primers and 60 Vbeta primers were used for the PCR. Measured with immunoSEQ multiplex PCR; TCRdb has only the in-frame clones, and not every one. Of about 180,000 clones listed, 75% to 85% were seen once; the top ten hold roughly 1.5%. General study findings and limits: The later analysis indicated that the majority of CMV-associated TCR beta chains appeared HLA-restricted. TCR beta chains numbering roughly 150 were designated cytomegalovirus-associated. TCR beta V- and J-gene trimming, according to a later analysis, was linked to a missense DCLRE1C variant.

Input material: PBMCs. This receptor was taken from a man between 18 and 35 years old in good health and CMV-seronegative.

The CDR3 bases are TGTGCCAGCAGCCGGGACAGGGGGCATTCTAACTATGGCTACACCTTC. It yields the protein CASSRDRGHSNYGYTF. The chain joins TRBV5-6 to TRBJ1-2; 12 bases align to TRBD1. The germline gives CDR1 SGHDT, CDR2 YYEEEE. The V and J ends lost 4 bases and 0 bases, in that order; junction bases with no gene match: 4. The CDR3 is 16 amino acids.